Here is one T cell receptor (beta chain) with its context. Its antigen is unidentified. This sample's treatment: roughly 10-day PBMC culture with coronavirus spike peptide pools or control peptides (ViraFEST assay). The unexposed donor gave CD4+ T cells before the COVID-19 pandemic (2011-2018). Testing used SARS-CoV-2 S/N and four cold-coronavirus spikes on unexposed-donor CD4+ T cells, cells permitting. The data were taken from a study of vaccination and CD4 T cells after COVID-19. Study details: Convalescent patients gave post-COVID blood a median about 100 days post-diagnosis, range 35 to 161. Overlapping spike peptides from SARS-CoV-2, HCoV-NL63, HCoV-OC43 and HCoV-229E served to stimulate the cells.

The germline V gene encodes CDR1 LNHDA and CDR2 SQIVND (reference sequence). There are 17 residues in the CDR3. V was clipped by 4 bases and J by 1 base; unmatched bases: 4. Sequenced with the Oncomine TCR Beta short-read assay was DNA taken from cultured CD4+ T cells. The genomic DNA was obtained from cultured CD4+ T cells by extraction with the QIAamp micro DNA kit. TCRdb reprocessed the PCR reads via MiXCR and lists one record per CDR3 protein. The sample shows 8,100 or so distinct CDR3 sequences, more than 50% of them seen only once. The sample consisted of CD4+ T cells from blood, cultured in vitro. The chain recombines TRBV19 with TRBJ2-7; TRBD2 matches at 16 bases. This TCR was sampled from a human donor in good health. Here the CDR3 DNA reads TGTGCCAGTAGTAAGGGACTAGCGGGGGGGCCGTCCTACGAGCAGTACTTC. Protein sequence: CASSKGLAGGPSYEQYF.